These T cell receptor beta chains were read from a single sample in a study of ipilimumab plus nivolumab after autologous stem cell transplantation. Profiling relied on immunoSEQ multiplex PCR, and the TCRdb table lists in-frame clones only, not all of them. This sample has fewer than 95,000 clones, with about 83% found just once. Here the sequenced sample was PBMCs, taken in a trial of ipilimumab plus nivolumab as post-transplant consolidation. The origin of the receptors is a male donor with diffuse large B-cell lymphoma. Both conserved end residues are part of each CDR3. The D gene is left open where the match is weak. Clone sizes are given selectively: once, few, many, or a class where the clone is expanded.

J: TRBJ2-1
D: TRBD1
size: NA
V: TRBV7-6
CDR3: CASSSTGLSYNEQFF
DNA: TGTGCCAGCAGCTCGACAGGGCTATCCTACAATGAGCAGTTCTTC

J: TRBJ2-3
D: NA
size: NA
V: TRBV7-9
CDR3: CASRPQGLTDTQYF
DNA: TGTGCCAGCAGGCCCCAAGGACTCACAGATACGCAGTATTTT

J: TRBJ2-7
D: NA
size: few
V: TRBV7-9
CDR3: CASRPGYRGTYEQYF
DNA: TGTGCCAGCAGACCAGGGTATCGTGGCACCTACGAGCAGTACTTC

J: TRBJ2-7
D: TRBD1
size: few
V: TRBV5-5
CDR3: CASSLGQGAREQYF
DNA: TGTGCCAGCAGCCTGGGACAGGGGGCTAGGGAGCAGTACTTC

J: TRBJ1-1
D: TRBD1
size: once
V: TRBV2
CDR3: CASSARQGANTEAFF
DNA: TGTGCCAGCAGTGCCCGGCAGGGGGCGAACACTGAAGCTTTCTTT

J: TRBJ1-3
D: NA
size: once
V: TRBV9
CDR3: CASSVAGQGNTIYF
DNA: TGTGCCAGCAGCGTAGCAGGGCAAGGAAACACCATATATTTT

J: TRBJ2-3
D: NA
size: few
V: TRBV9
CDR3: CASSVGNRVGWDTQYF
DNA: TGTGCCAGCAGCGTAGGGAACAGGGTCGGTTGGGATACGCAGTATTTT

J: TRBJ2-3
D: TRBD1
size: NA
V: TRBV6-5
CDR3: CASSTTGGSDTQYF
DNA: TGTGCCAGCAGTACCACAGGGGGCTCAGATACGCAGTATTTT

J: TRBJ2-3
D: NA
size: NA
V: TRBV5-1
CDR3: CASSLGGSSHTQYF
DNA: TGCGCCAGCAGCTTGGGTGGGTCTAGTCATACGCAGTATTTT

J: TRBJ2-3
D: NA
size: NA
V: TRBV5-1
CDR3: CASSLGGADTQYF
DNA: TGCGCCAGCAGCTTGGGAGGTGCAGATACGCAGTATTTT

J: TRBJ2-3
D: NA
size: NA
V: TRBV4-1
CDR3: CASSQGVWGASTDTQYF
DNA: TGCGCCAGCAGCCAAGGAGTTTGGGGGGCTAGCACAGATACGCAGTATTTT

J: TRBJ2-7
D: NA
size: NA
V: TRBV2
CDR3: CASSELAQGEQYF
DNA: TGTGCCAGCAGTGAACTCGCGCAGGGCGAGCAGTACTTC

J: TRBJ1-6
D: NA
size: NA
V: TRBV7-2
CDR3: CASSFANSPLHF
DNA: TGTGCCAGCAGCTTCGCAAATTCACCCCTCCACTTT

J: TRBJ2-3
D: NA
size: few
V: TRBV7-9
CDR3: CASRRRGAITDTQYF
DNA: TGTGCCAGCAGGAGGAGGGGCGCCATCACAGATACGCAGTATTTT

J: TRBJ2-2
D: TRBD1
size: NA
V: TRBV2
CDR3: CASRGQGVNTGELFF
DNA: TGTGCCAGCCGGGGACAGGGGGTGAACACCGGGGAGCTGTTTTTT

J: TRBJ2-6
D: NA
size: NA
V: TRBV7-2
CDR3: CASSVARGANVLTF
DNA: TGTGCCAGCAGCGTGGCTCGTGGGGCCAACGTCCTGACTTTC

J: TRBJ1-2
D: TRBD1
size: NA
V: TRBV19
CDR3: CASSIGGTGSWGYTF
DNA: TGTGCCAGTAGTATAGGTGGGACAGGGTCTTGGGGCTACACCTTC

J: TRBJ1-2
D: NA
size: NA
V: TRBV6-4
CDR3: CATFRQEVVGYTF
DNA: TGTGCCACCTTTAGACAGGAGGTAGTTGGCTACACCTTC

J: TRBJ2-2
D: TRBD2
size: NA
V: TRBV9
CDR3: CASSLGQRGVPGELFF
DNA: TGTGCCAGCAGCCTGGGCCAGCGGGGGGTCCCCGGGGAGCTGTTTTTT

J: TRBJ2-3
D: TRBD1
size: NA
V: TRBV6-6
CDR3: CASSQTGTDTQYF
DNA: TGTGCCAGCAGTCAGACAGGGACAGATACGCAGTATTTT

J: TRBJ2-3
D: NA
size: NA
V: TRBV4-1
CDR3: CASSQEGGRTDTQYF
DNA: TGCGCCAGCAGCCAAGAAGGGGGTCGCACAGATACGCAGTATTTT

J: TRBJ2-3
D: TRBD2
size: NA
V: TRBV7-9
CDR3: CASSLEFWGSGGHADTQYF
DNA: TGTGCCAGCAGCTTAGAATTCTGGGGAAGCGGGGGGCACGCAGATACGCAGTATTTT

J: TRBJ2-3
D: NA
size: NA
V: TRBV7-2
CDR3: CASRPSGLTQDTQYF
DNA: TGTGCCAGCAGACCATCGGGACTCACCCAGGATACGCAGTATTTT

J: TRBJ1-1
D: TRBD1
size: NA
V: TRBV5-4
CDR3: CASSRGQGDTEAFF
DNA: TGTGCCAGCAGCCGGGGACAGGGGGACACTGAAGCTTTCTTT

J: TRBJ1-4
D: NA
size: once
V: TRBV7-2
CDR3: CASSRDRNEKLFF
DNA: TGTGCCAGCAGCCGCGACAGAAATGAAAAACTGTTTTTT

J: TRBJ2-3
D: NA
size: NA
V: TRBV7-9
CDR3: CASNVKEDTQYF
DNA: TGTGCCAGCAATGTAAAAGAAGATACGCAGTATTTT

J: TRBJ1-1
D: NA
size: NA
V: TRBV13
CDR3: CASSLSRGWPEAFF
DNA: TGTGCCAGCAGCTTAAGCAGGGGTTGGCCTGAAGCTTTCTTT

J: TRBJ2-5
D: NA
size: NA
V: TRBV5-4
CDR3: CASSLVGEETQYF
DNA: TGTGCCAGCAGCTTGGTGGGTGAAGAGACCCAGTACTTC

J: TRBJ2-5
D: TRBD1
size: once
V: TRBV18
CDR3: CASSPQRQGQETQYF
DNA: TGTGCCAGCTCACCACAAAGACAGGGCCAAGAGACCCAGTACTTC

J: TRBJ2-2
D: TRBD2
size: NA
V: TRBV11-2
CDR3: CASSLTSGGLAGELFF
DNA: TGTGCCAGCAGCTTAACTAGCGGGGGGTTAGCCGGGGAGCTGTTTTTT

J: TRBJ2-1
D: NA
size: NA
V: TRBV20-1
CDR3: CSASAHNEQFF
DNA: TGCAGTGCTAGCGCACACAATGAGCAGTTCTTC

J: TRBJ2-2
D: TRBD1
size: NA
V: TRBV19
CDR3: CASKGAWPGELFF
DNA: TGTGCCAGTAAGGGGGCCTGGCCCGGGGAGCTGTTTTTT

J: TRBJ1-5
D: TRBD1
size: NA
V: TRBV27
CDR3: CASSYRGLGQPQHF
DNA: TGTGCCAGCAGTTACAGGGGGCTGGGTCAGCCCCAGCATTTT

J: TRBJ1-4
D: NA
size: NA
V: TRBV6-1
CDR3: CASSEAEGEGGKLFF
DNA: TGTGCCAGCAGTGAAGCTGAAGGGGAAGGTGGAAAACTGTTTTTT

J: TRBJ2-7
D: NA
size: NA
V: TRBV19
CDR3: CASSIAHNYEQYF
DNA: TGTGCCAGTAGTATAGCTCACAACTACGAGCAGTACTTC

J: TRBJ2-7
D: NA
size: NA
V: TRBV6-1
CDR3: CASSRDIRSEQYF
DNA: TGTGCCAGCAGTCGGGATATCAGATCCGAGCAGTACTTC

J: TRBJ2-7
D: NA
size: NA
V: TRBV6-1
CDR3: CASSELRGVSYEQYF
DNA: TGTGCCAGCAGTGAGCTCAGGGGTGTCTCCTACGAGCAGTACTTC

J: TRBJ1-2
D: NA
size: NA
V: TRBV30
CDR3: CAWSVQDTQGGYTF
DNA: TGTGCCTGGAGTGTACAAGATACACAGGGAGGCTACACCTTC